Listed below are T cell receptor beta chains from one sample, sequenced in a study of post-analysis software for immune sequencing data. TCRdb ran MiXCR on the PCR reads and lists one entry per CDR3 protein. The data contain 500,000 to 600,000 distinct CDR3 sequences, roughly 47% of them singletons. Sequences were obtained from blood. These receptors came from a girl aged 5 to 17 with multiple sclerosis. CDR3s include the opening cysteine and the closing phenylalanine or tryptophan. The D gene is left open where the match is weak. A clone size is listed for some rows: how often the clone was seen (once, few, many), or a class if it is expanded.

CDR3aa: CASSLNVPYNEQFF; CDR3nt: TGTGCCAGCAGCTTAAACGTGCCCTACAATGAGCAGTTCTTC; d_gene: -; j_gene: TRBJ2-1; v_gene: TRBV7-9; abundance: once
CDR3aa: CASSPESWTQYF; CDR3nt: TGTGCCAGCAGCCCGGAGTCGTGGACCCAGTACTTC; d_gene: -; j_gene: TRBJ2-5; v_gene: TRBV7-2; abundance: few
CDR3aa: CASQLAGGYEQYF; CDR3nt: TGTGCCAGCCAACTAGCGGGGGGGTACGAGCAGTACTTC; d_gene: TRBD2; j_gene: TRBJ2-7; v_gene: TRBV6-6; abundance: -
CDR3aa: CASSLTRINEQFF; CDR3nt: TGCGCCAGCAGCTTGACCAGGATCAATGAGCAGTTCTTC; d_gene: -; j_gene: TRBJ2-1; v_gene: TRBV5-1; abundance: -
CDR3aa: CSARGLAENTDTQYF; CDR3nt: TGCAGTGCTAGGGGACTAGCGGAGAACACAGATACGCAGTATTTT; d_gene: TRBD2; j_gene: TRBJ2-3; v_gene: TRBV20-1; abundance: -
CDR3aa: CSATGAGETQYF; CDR3nt: TGCAGCGCCACAGGGGCGGGAGAGACCCAGTACTTC; d_gene: TRBD1; j_gene: TRBJ2-5; v_gene: TRBV29-1; abundance: many
CDR3aa: CSVETGTNEKLFF; CDR3nt: TGCAGCGTTGAAACTGGAACTAATGAAAAACTGTTTTTT; d_gene: -; j_gene: TRBJ1-4; v_gene: TRBV29-1; abundance: few
CDR3aa: CASSPDRGLANVLTF; CDR3nt: TGTGCCAGCAGTCCCGACAGGGGGTTGGCCAACGTCCTGACTTTC; d_gene: TRBD1; j_gene: TRBJ2-6; v_gene: TRBV6-4; abundance: few
CDR3aa: CASRARGSYEQYF; CDR3nt: TGTGCCAGCAGGGCCAGGGGGTCCTACGAGCAGTACTTC; d_gene: TRBD1; j_gene: TRBJ2-7; v_gene: TRBV6-1; abundance: -
CDR3aa: CASSQELWGAGYEQYF; CDR3nt: TGTGCCAGCAGCCAAGAGTTGTGGGGGGCGGGGTACGAGCAGTACTTC; d_gene: -; j_gene: TRBJ2-7; v_gene: TRBV4-2; abundance: few
CDR3aa: CATRTGNNYGYTF; CDR3nt: TGTGCCACCAGGACAGGGAATAACTATGGCTACACCTTC; d_gene: TRBD1; j_gene: TRBJ1-2; v_gene: TRBV6-1; abundance: -
CDR3aa: CASYDGEKLFF; CDR3nt: TGTGCCAGCTATGACGGTGAAAAACTGTTTTTT; d_gene: -; j_gene: TRBJ1-4; v_gene: TRBV27; abundance: -
CDR3aa: CASSPFDSYGYTF; CDR3nt: TGTGCCAGCAGCCCATTTGACAGCTATGGCTACACCTTC; d_gene: -; j_gene: TRBJ1-2; v_gene: TRBV5-5; abundance: -
CDR3aa: CAISGAAPYQETQYF; CDR3nt: TGTGCCATCAGTGGGGCCGCGCCGTACCAAGAGACCCAGTACTTC; d_gene: -; j_gene: TRBJ2-5; v_gene: TRBV10-3; abundance: -
CDR3aa: CASSYVPGSSYNEQFF; CDR3nt: TGTGCCAGCAGCTACGTGCCAGGGAGTTCCTACAATGAGCAGTTCTTC; d_gene: -; j_gene: TRBJ2-1; v_gene: TRBV9; abundance: -
CDR3aa: CASSEGGTLRNYGYTF; CDR3nt: TGCGCCAGCAGTGAGGGAGGGACACTTCGTAACTATGGCTACACCTTC; d_gene: -; j_gene: TRBJ1-2; v_gene: TRBV10-2; abundance: -
CDR3aa: CSARTGLAGSGANVLTF; CDR3nt: TGCAGTGCTAGGACAGGCCTAGCGGGGTCTGGGGCCAACGTCCTGACTTTC; d_gene: TRBD2; j_gene: TRBJ2-6; v_gene: TRBV20-1; abundance: -
CDR3aa: CASSLPSSGRASYNEQFF; CDR3nt: TGTGCCAGCAGCCTTCCTTCTAGCGGGAGGGCCTCTTACAATGAGCAGTTCTTC; d_gene: TRBD2; j_gene: TRBJ2-1; v_gene: TRBV12-3/TRBV12-4; abundance: few
CDR3aa: CASSPSGTGSYEQYF; CDR3nt: TGTGCCAGCAGCCCCTCCGGGACAGGCTCCTACGAGCAGTACTTC; d_gene: TRBD1; j_gene: TRBJ2-7; v_gene: TRBV7-8; abundance: -
CDR3aa: CASSISSSGPRSSYNEQFF; CDR3nt: TGTGCCAGCAGTATCTCTTCTAGCGGGCCAAGGAGCTCCTACAATGAGCAGTTCTTC; d_gene: TRBD2; j_gene: TRBJ2-1; v_gene: TRBV12-3/TRBV12-4; abundance: few
CDR3aa: CASSQRTGGRNQPQHF; CDR3nt: TGTGCCAGCAGCCAAAGGACAGGAGGAAGAAATCAGCCCCAGCATTTT; d_gene: TRBD1; j_gene: TRBJ1-5; v_gene: TRBV3-1; abundance: -
CDR3aa: CASSQGSSYEQYF; CDR3nt: TGTGCCAGCAGCCAAGGATCATCCTACGAGCAGTACTTC; d_gene: -; j_gene: TRBJ2-7; v_gene: TRBV3-1; abundance: -
CDR3aa: CASSGQEDYGYTF; CDR3nt: TGTGCCAGCTCGGGACAGGAAGACTATGGCTACACCTTC; d_gene: TRBD1; j_gene: TRBJ1-2; v_gene: TRBV18; abundance: once